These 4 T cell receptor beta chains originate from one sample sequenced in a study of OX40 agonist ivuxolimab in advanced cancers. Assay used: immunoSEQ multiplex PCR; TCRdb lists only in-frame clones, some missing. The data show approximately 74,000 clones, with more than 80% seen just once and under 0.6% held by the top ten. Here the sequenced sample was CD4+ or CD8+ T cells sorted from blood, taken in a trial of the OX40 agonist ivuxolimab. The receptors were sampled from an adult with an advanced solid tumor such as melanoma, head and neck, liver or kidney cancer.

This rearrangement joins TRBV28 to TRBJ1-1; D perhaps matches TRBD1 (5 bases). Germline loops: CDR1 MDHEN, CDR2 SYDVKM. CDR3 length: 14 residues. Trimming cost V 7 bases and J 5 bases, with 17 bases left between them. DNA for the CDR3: TGTGCCAGCATCCCGTACCAGGGCAGGACTGAAGCTTTCTTT. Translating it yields CASIPYQGRTEAFF.

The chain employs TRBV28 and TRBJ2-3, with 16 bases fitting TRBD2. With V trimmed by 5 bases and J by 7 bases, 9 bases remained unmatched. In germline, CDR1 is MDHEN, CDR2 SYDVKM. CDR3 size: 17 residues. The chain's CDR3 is CASSTSGTSGRGNTQYF. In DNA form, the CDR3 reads TGTGCCAGCAGTACCTCCGGGACTAGCGGGAGGGGTAATACGCAGTATTTT.

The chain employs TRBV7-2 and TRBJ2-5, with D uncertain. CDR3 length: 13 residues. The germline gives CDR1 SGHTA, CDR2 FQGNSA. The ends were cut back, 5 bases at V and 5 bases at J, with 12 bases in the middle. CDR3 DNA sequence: TGTGCCAGCAGCCCCCGGGCGTCGGAGACCCAGTACTTC. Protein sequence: CASSPRASETQYF.

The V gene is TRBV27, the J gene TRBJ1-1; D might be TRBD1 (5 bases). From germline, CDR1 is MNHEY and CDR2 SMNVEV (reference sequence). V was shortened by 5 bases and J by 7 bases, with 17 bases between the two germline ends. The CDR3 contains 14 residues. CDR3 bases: TGTGCCAGCAGTCTACACAGGTTAGATTTTGAAGCTTTCTTT. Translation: CASSLHRLDFEAFF.